This T cell receptor beta chain was identified in a study of CD8 T cells in ankylosing spondylitis. Germline loops: CDR1 SGHTA, CDR2 FQGNSA. The CDR3 sequence is 13 residues long. V lost 5 bases and J lost 10, with 15 bases in between. TCRdb independently ran MiXCR on the 5' RACE reads; one entry per CDR3 protein. Among approximately 140,000 distinct CDR3 sequences, more than 7% were seen once, and the ten largest hold 6% to 8%. This receptor was taken from a male donor with ankylosing spondylitis. This chain uses TRBV7-2 with TRBJ2-1; maybe TRBD1 (6 bases). The sequenced sample was synovial fluid, either unsorted or a sorted T cell fraction (not recorded which). The CDR3 DNA is TGTGCCAGCAGCAAACGACAGGATACAGAGCAGTTCTTC. Translating it yields CASSKRQDTEQFF.